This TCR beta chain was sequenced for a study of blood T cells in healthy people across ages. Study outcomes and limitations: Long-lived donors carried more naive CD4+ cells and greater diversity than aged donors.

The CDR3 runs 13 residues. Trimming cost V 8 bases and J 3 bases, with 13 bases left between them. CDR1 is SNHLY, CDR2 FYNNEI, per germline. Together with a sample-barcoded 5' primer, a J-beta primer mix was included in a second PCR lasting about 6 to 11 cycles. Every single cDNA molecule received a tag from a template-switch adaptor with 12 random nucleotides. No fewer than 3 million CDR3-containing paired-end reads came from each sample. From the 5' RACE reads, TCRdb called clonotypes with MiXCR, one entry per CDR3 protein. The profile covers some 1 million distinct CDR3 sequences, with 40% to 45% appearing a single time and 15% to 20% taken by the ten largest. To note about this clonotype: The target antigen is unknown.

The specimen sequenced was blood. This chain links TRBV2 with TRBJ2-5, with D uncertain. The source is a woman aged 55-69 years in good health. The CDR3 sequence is CASPLSDEETQYF. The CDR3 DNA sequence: TGTGCCAGCCCATTAAGCGATGAAGAGACCCAGTACTTC.